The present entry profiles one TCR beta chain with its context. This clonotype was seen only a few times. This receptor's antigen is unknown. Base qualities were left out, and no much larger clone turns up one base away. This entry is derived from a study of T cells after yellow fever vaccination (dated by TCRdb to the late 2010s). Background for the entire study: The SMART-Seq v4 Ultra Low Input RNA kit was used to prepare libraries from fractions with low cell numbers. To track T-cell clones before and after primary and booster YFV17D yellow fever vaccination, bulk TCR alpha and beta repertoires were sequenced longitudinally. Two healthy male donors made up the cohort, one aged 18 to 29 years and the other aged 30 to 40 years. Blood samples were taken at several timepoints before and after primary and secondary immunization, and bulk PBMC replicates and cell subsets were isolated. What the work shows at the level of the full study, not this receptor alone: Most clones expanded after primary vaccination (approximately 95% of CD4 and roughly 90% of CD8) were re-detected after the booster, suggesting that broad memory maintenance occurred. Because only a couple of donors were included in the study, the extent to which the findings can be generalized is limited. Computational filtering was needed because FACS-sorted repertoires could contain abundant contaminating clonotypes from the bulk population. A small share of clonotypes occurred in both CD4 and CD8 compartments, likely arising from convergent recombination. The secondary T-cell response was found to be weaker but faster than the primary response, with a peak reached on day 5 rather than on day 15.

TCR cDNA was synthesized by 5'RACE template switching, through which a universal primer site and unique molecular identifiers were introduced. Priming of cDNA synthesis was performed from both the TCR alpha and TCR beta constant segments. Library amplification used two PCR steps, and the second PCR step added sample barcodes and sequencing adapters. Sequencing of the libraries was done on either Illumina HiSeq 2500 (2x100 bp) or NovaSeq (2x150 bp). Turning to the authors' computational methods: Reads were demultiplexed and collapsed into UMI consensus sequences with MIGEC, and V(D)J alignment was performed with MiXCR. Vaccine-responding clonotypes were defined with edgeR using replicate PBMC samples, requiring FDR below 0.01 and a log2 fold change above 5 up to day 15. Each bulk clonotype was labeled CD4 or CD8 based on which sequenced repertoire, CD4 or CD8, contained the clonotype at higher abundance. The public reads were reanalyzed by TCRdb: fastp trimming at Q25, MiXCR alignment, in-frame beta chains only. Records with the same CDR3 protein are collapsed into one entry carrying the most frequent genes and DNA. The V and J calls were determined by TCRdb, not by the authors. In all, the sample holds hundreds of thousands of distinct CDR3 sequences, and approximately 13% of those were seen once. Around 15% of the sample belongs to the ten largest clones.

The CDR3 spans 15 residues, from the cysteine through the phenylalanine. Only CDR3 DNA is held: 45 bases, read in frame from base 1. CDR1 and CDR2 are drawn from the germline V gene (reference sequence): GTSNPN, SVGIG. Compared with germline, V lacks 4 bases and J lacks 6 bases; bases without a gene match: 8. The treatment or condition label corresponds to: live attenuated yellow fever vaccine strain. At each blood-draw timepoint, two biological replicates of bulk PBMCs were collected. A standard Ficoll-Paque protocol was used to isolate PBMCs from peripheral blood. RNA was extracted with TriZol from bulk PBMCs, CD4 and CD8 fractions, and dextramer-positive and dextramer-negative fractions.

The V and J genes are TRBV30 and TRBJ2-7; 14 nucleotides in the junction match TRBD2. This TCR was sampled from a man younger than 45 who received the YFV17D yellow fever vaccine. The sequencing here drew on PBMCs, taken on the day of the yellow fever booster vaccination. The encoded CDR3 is CAWNPGTSGSGEQYF. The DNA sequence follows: TGTGCCTGGAATCCCGGGACTAGCGGGAGTGGCGAGCAGTACTTC. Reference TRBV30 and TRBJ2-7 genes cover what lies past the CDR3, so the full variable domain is SQTIHQWPATLVQPVGSPLSLECTVEGTSNPNLYWYRQAAGRGLQLLFYSVGIGQISSEVPQNLSASRPQDRQFILSSKKLLLSDSGFYLCAWNPGTSGSGEQYFGPGTRLTVT.